Sequencing of this T cell receptor (beta chain) was carried out in a study of early T cells in non-severe SARS-CoV-2 infection. TCRdb re-called the 5' RACE reads with MiXCR, one entry per CDR3 protein. The repertoire consists of 35,000 to 45,000 distinct CDR3 sequences, with approximately 5.9% occurring once and the leading ten covering roughly 8.2%. This clonotype was counted between two and nine times. With V trimmed by 6 bases and J by 0 bases, 3 bases remained unmatched. The CDR3 is 15 amino acids. The germline V gene encodes CDR1 SNHLY and CDR2 FYNNEI. This TCR was recovered from an adult who was a healthcare worker with PCR-confirmed SARS-CoV-2 infection or an uninfected control (not recorded which). Sequences were derived from whole blood, sampled at baseline. This chain uses TRBV2 with TRBJ2-2; 8 bases align to TRBD1. The CDR3 DNA sequence: TGTGCCAGCAGGGCGGACAGGGCGAACACCGGGGAGCTGTTTTTT. Translated, it gives CASRADRANTGELFF. The variable domain in full, with the rest retrieved from reference TRBV2 and TRBJ2-2, is EPEVTQTPSHQVTQMGQEVILRCVPISNHLYFYWYRQILGQKVEFLVSFYNNEISEKSEIFDDQFSVERPDGSNFTLKIRSTKLEDSAMYFCASRADRANTGELFFGEGSRLTVL.